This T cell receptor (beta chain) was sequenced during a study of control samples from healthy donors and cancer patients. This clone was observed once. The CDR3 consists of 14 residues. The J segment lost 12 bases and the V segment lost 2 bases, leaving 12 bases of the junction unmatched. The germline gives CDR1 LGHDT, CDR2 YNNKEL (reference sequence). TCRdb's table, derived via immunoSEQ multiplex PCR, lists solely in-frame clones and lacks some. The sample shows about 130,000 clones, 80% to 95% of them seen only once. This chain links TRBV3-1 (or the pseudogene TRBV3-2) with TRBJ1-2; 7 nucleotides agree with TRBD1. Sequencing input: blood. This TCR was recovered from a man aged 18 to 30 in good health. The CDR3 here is CASSQLSGGKANTF. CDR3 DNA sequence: TGTGCCAGCAGCCAATTATCAGGGGGGAAGGCAAACACCTTC.